These T cell receptor beta chains were read from a single sample in a study of cytomegalovirus exposure and HLA in healthy donors. Profiling relied on immunoSEQ multiplex PCR, and the TCRdb table lists in-frame clones only, not all of them. This table has about 150,000 clones, roughly three quarters appearing once. The sequenced material came from PBMCs. These TCRs come from a male donor in good health and CMV-seronegative. Each CDR3 is given with its conserved first and last residue. Fields, in order: clone size, V gene, J gene, CDR3 length, CDR3 protein. Not every row has a clone size; where given, it reads once, few, many or a size class.

NA	TRBV7-9	TRBJ2-1	18	CASSFGLAGVTSYNEQFF
NA	TRBV9	TRBJ2-7	14	CASSPRTGTYEQYF
few	TRBV14	TRBJ2-1	11	CASASYNEQFF
NA	TRBV2	TRBJ2-3	16	CASSVAPLTGTDTQYF
NA	TRBV10-3	TRBJ2-3	15	CAISEGRGRTDTQYF
NA	TRBV19	TRBJ1-6	14	CASSKGQGDSPLHF
NA	TRBV4-1	TRBJ1-5	20	CASSQDKSVDFSPGMEPQHF
NA	TRBV7-9	TRBJ1-1	14	CASSLPGGGTEAFF
once	TRBV7-7	TRBJ2-1	15	CASSLALAGDNEQFF
NA	TRBV2	TRBJ2-5	14	CASSDGGASETQYF
NA	TRBV30	TRBJ2-7	16	CAWSVVWRGAGYEQYF
NA	TRBV4-3	TRBJ2-7	15	CASSQDTGGEDEQYF
NA	TRBV6-6	NA	14	CASSSQGGTYEQYF
NA	TRBV5-4	TRBJ2-3	14	CASSSTSGVYTQYF
NA	TRBV7-2	TRBJ2-2	16	CASSQWAGGGTGELFF
NA	TRBV6-6	TRBJ1-3	15	CASSYWTGALHTIYF
NA	TRBV6-5	TRBJ2-1	13	CASSQQGTGEQFF
NA	TRBV9	TRBJ2-7	13	CASSVLAAGWQYF
once	TRBV30	TRBJ2-5	14	CAWNVGGGRETQYF
NA	TRBV4-3	TRBJ2-7	16	CASSQGEGRFLYEQYF
NA	TRBV6-5	TRBJ1-3	16	CASSSHRGRAGNTIYF
NA	TRBV7-6	NA	14	CASSSDRHSYEQYF
NA	TRBV5-1	TRBJ2-1	17	CASSPTLSAGGNNEQFF
NA	TRBV5-1	TRBJ2-7	15	CASSFRDRPKGEQYF
NA	TRBV5-1	TRBJ2-7	16	CASSHRTSGDPYEQYF
NA	TRBV7-9	TRBJ2-3	16	CASIGSGGFSTDTQYF
NA	TRBV5-1	TRBJ1-2	13	CASSAGTVYGYTF
NA	TRBV4-1	TRBJ1-4	19	CASSPQGWDRGNSNEKLFF
once	TRBV18	TRBJ1-1	13	CASSRTGDPEAFF
NA	TRBV4-2	TRBJ2-7	15	CASSQDEGDGYEQYF
NA	TRBV19	TRBJ2-7	14	CASSKRAGNVEQYF
NA	TRBV20-1	TRBJ1-1	10	CSASRDTAFF
few	TRBV5-1	TRBJ1-4	15	CASSPARVTNEKLFF
NA	TRBV11-2	TRBJ2-7	15	CASSSNDRGMDEQYF
NA	TRBV30	TRBJ2-3	14	CAWSVRGVGDTQYF
few	TRBV2	TRBJ2-1	14	CASIWDLNYNEQFF
NA	TRBV7-9	TRBJ2-1	12	CASSLEQAEQFF
NA	TRBV5-1	TRBJ2-1	14	CASSLSGTYNEQFF
NA	TRBV7-2	TRBJ2-1	11	CASRGVGEQFF
NA	TRBV4-1	TRBJ2-1	15	CASSQAHGTGDEQFF
few	TRBV19	TRBJ1-4	16	CASSIGSAGTNEKLFF
NA	TRBV14	TRBJ1-6	17	CASSPGQGLIYNSPLHF
NA	TRBV4-2	TRBJ1-2	15	CASGPSSGQGYGYTF
NA	TRBV28	TRBJ1-3	15	CASSLRDRGSYTIYF
NA	TRBV18	TRBJ2-7	16	CASSPGGLAGTYEQYF
few	TRBV29-1	TRBJ2-3	13	CSILAGSTDTQYF
NA	TRBV6-5	TRBJ2-3	14	CASRDSGASDTQYF
NA	TRBV7-8	TRBJ2-7	16	CASSSSQLAGAYEQYF
NA	TRBV19	TRBJ1-5	12	CASSWRDQPQHF
once	TRBV27	TRBJ2-7	13	CASSWDSSYEQYF
NA	TRBV19	TRBJ1-1	14	CASEQQGLDTEAFF
NA	TRBV15	TRBJ1-4	16	CATSARQGMANEKLFF
NA	TRBV5-6	TRBJ2-1	15	CASSFGGWANNEQFF
NA	TRBV29-1	TRBJ2-3	17	CSVEDPWRVGSTDTQYF